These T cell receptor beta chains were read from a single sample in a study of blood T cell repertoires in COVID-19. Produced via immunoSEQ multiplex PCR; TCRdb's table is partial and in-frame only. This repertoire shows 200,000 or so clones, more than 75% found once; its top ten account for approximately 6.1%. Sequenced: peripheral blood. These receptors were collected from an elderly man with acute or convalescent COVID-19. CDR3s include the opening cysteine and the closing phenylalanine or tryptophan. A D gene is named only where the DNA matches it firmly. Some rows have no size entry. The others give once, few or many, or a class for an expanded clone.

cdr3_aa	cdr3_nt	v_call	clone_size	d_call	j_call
CATSLQGAVNTGELFF	TGTGCCACCAGTTTACAGGGGGCCGTGAACACCGGGGAGCTGTTTTTT	TRBV24-1	once	TRBD1	TRBJ2-2
CASSPPRGYTPSGANVLTF	TGTGCCAGCAGCCCCCCCAGGGGGTACACTCCCTCTGGGGCCAACGTCCTGACTTTC	TRBV7-9	-	TRBD1	TRBJ2-6
CASSTGNSGANVLTF	TGTGCTAGCAGCACGGGAAACTCTGGGGCCAACGTCCTGACTTTC	TRBV7-7	once	-	TRBJ2-6
CASSRGGLLFTDTQYF	TGTGCCAGCAGTAGGGGGGGACTACTCTTCACAGATACGCAGTATTTT	TRBV6-2/TRBV6-3	-	-	TRBJ2-3
CASSLGTSGRVNEQFF	TGTGCCAGCAGTTTAGGGACTAGCGGGAGGGTCAATGAGCAGTTCTTC	TRBV27	-	TRBD2	TRBJ2-1
CASSLAGTGGYTF	TGTGCCAGCAGCTTAGCGGGGACAGGGGGCTACACCTTC	TRBV7-9	-	TRBD1	TRBJ1-2
CASSLEDTSFETQYF	TGTGCCAGCAGCTTAGAGGACACCTCTTTCGAGACCCAGTACTTC	TRBV7-9	-	-	TRBJ2-5
CASSVAWGGRNTGELFF	TGTGCCAGCAGCGTAGCTTGGGGCGGGAGGAATACCGGGGAGCTGTTTTTT	TRBV9	-	TRBD2	TRBJ2-2
CASSQKSGTLKETQYF	TGTGCCAGCAGCCAAAAATCCGGGACACTGAAAGAGACCCAGTACTTC	TRBV3-1/TRBV3-2	-	-	TRBJ2-5
CASSISGGYQPQHF	TGTGCCAGTAGTATTTCTGGGGGGTATCAGCCCCAGCATTTT	TRBV19	-	-	TRBJ1-5
CASSLSGAGGRNEQFF	TGTGCCAGCAGCTTAAGTGGTGCAGGGGGCAGGAATGAGCAGTTCTTC	TRBV7-3	-	TRBD1	TRBJ2-1
CASALGGTAFGGYGYTF	TGTGCCAGCGCTCTTGGCGGGACAGCCTTCGGGGGATATGGCTACACCTTC	TRBV9	-	TRBD1	TRBJ1-2
CAISVEGQGVYEKLFF	TGTGCCATCAGTGTAGAGGGACAGGGAGTTTATGAAAAACTGTTTTTT	TRBV10-3	-	TRBD1	TRBJ1-4
CASSIGTGLNQPQHF	TGTGCCAGTAGTATCGGGACAGGCCTCAATCAGCCCCAGCATTTT	TRBV19	-	TRBD1	TRBJ1-5
CASSSIGDVTGELFF	TGTGCCAGCAGTTCGATCGGGGATGTCACCGGGGAGCTGTTTTTT	TRBV28	once	-	TRBJ2-2
CASSAGTGSAEQYF	TGTGCCAGCAGCGCCGGGACAGGGAGTGCCGAGCAGTACTTC	TRBV6-2/TRBV6-3	few	TRBD1	TRBJ2-7
CASTRGVNQPQHF	TGTGCCAGCACCCGGGGAGTCAATCAGCCCCAGCATTTT	TRBV6-5	-	-	TRBJ1-5
CAHKRQENYGYTF	TGTGCCCACAAAAGACAGGAGAACTATGGCTACACCTTC	TRBV30	-	-	TRBJ1-2
CASRIDRGGYGYTF	TGTGCCAGCAGAATCGACAGGGGTGGGTATGGCTACACCTTC	TRBV6-6	once	TRBD1	TRBJ1-2
CASSTGNRNTEAFF	TGTGCCAGCAGCACTGGAAACAGGAACACTGAAGCTTTCTTT	TRBV3-1/TRBV3-2	-	-	TRBJ1-1
CASSIGQGRKSGTEAFF	TGTGCCAGTAGTATAGGGCAGGGTCGTAAGAGTGGGACTGAAGCTTTCTTT	TRBV19	-	-	TRBJ1-1
CASSNLQGTGELFF	TGTGCCAGTAGTAATTTACAGGGCACCGGGGAGCTGTTTTTT	TRBV19	few	-	TRBJ2-2
CATSDSTGIGANVLTF	TGTGCCACCAGTGATTCCACAGGGATAGGGGCCAACGTCCTGACTTTC	TRBV24-1	-	-	TRBJ2-6
CARSLVPSGVLETQYF	TGTGCCAGAAGCTTAGTCCCTAGCGGGGTACTTGAGACCCAGTACTTC	TRBV7-5	few	-	TRBJ2-5
CASSLRQGMSETQYF	TGTGCCAGCAGTCTCCGACAGGGAATGTCGGAGACCCAGTACTTC	TRBV27	-	TRBD1	TRBJ2-5
CAWSLSLNYGYTF	TGTGCCTGGAGTTTAAGTCTAAACTATGGCTACACCTTC	TRBV30	few	-	TRBJ1-2